The TCR beta chain described here comes from a study of spatial heterogeneity in lung cancer. General study findings and limits: Blood carried ubiquitous expanded tumor TCRs more at resection than follow-up.

Each CDR3 protein gets one entry after TCRdb re-called the 5' RACE reads with MiXCR. The top ten clones hold about 7% of a sample with 95,000 or so distinct CDR3 sequences, about 9.4% of them seen once. The germline gives CDR1 SQVTM, CDR2 ANQGSEA. This CDR3 is built from 16 residues. Trimming removed 3 bases from V and 0 bases from J, with 16 bases in between. Regarding time point: sample taken at primary tumor resection. Whole RNA from tumor, nontumor lung or frozen PBMC was sequenced unsorted. The donor group consisted of 72 patients who had untreated, early-stage non-small cell lung cancer. This clonotype was counted a few times. Its specificity is not known.

This TCR came from a male donor with early-stage non-small cell lung cancer. Sequencing was performed on PBMCs, taken at surgery. J is TRBJ2-3 and V is TRBV29-1; TRBD1 might be the D (5 bases). CDR3: CSVEGVQGKSTDTQYF. The CDR3 DNA reads as TGCAGCGTTGAGGGTGTCCAGGGCAAGAGCACAGATACGCAGTATTTT.